This T cell receptor beta chain originates from a study of T cells after yellow fever vaccination. General observations from the study: Clonotypes found in both CD4 and CD8 compartments made up a small share. Clones from primary vaccination mostly reappeared after the booster (less than 98% CD4, around 90% CD8).

The CDR3 totals 13 residues. Deletions cut 5 bases from V and 0 bases from J, with 8 bases between. MiXCR, applied by TCRdb to the 5' RACE reads, yields one record per CDR3 protein. The sample yields about 300,000 distinct CDR3 sequences, approximately 10% seen once. In the case of this clonotype: Its specificity is unknown.

This sequence originates from a man younger than 35 who received the YFV17D yellow fever vaccine. Sequencing was performed on CD4+ T cells sorted from PBMCs, taken 5 days after the yellow fever booster vaccination. The chain links TRBV12-3 or TRBV12-4 to TRBJ2-7; possible D gene TRBD1, 5 bases. For the CDR3, the DNA is TGTGCCAGCAGTCAGACAGTCTCCTACGAGCAGTACGTC. Translating it yields CASSQTVSYEQYV.